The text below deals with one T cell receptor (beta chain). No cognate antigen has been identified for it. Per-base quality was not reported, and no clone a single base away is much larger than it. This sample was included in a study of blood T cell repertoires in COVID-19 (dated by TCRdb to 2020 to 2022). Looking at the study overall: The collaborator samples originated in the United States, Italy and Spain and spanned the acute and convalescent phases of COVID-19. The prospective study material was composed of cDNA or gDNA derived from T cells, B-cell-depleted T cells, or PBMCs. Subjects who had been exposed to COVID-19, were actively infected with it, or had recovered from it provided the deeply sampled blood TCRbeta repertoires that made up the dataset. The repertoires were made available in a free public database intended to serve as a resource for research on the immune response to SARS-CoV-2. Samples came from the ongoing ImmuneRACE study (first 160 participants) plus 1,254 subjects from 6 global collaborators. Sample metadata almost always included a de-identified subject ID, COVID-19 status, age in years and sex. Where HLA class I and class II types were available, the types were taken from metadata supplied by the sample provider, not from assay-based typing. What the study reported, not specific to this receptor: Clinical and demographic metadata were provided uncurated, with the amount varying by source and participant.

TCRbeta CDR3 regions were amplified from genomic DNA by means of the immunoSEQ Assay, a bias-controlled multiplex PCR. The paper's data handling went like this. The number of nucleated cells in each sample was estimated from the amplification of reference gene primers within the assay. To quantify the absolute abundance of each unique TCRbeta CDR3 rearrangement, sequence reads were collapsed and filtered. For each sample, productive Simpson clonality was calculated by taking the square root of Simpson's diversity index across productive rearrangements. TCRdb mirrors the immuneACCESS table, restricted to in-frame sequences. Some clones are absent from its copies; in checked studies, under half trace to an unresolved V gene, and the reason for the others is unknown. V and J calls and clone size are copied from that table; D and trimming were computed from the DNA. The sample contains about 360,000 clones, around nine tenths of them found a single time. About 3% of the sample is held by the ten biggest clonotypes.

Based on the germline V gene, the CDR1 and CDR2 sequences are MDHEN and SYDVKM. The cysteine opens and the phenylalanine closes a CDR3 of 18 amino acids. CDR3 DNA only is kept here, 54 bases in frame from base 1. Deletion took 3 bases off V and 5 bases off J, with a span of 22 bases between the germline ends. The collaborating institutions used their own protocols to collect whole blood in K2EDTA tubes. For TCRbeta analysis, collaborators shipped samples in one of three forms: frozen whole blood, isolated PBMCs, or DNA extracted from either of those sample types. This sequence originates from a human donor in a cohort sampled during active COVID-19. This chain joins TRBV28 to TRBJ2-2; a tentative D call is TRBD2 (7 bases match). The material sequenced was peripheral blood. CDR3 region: CASSFIRWGGARTGELFF. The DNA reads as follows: TGTGCCAGCAGTTTTATTCGTTGGGGGGGCGCGAGAACCGGGGAGCTGTTTTTT.